These 25 T cell receptor beta chains were all obtained from the same sample, sequenced in a study of blood T cell repertoires in COVID-19. Assay: immunoSEQ multiplex PCR; the TCRdb copy retains only in-frame clones and omits some. The table shows some 180,000 clones, with 86% occurring only once. The specimen was PBMCs or T cells enriched from blood (not recorded which). These receptor sequences come from a woman in her thirties or forties in a cohort exposed to, infected with or recovered from COVID-19 (not recorded which).

J is TRBJ2-5 and V is TRBV11-3; 8 bases match TRBD1. Germline-derived CDR1 and CDR2 are SGHNT and YENEEA. This CDR3 contains 16 residues. The V gene end was trimmed by 5 bases and the J gene end by 5 bases; junction bases not matched to a gene: 13. The CDR3 is CASSLSWTGLGETQYF. DNA of the CDR3: TGTGCCAGCAGCCTTAGCTGGACAGGGCTAGGCGAGACCCAGTACTTC. The whole variable domain, remainder taken from reference TRBV11-3 and TRBJ2-5, is EAGVVQSPRYKIIEKKQPVAFWCNPISGHNTLYWYLQNLGQGPELLIRYENEEAVDDSQLPKDRFSAERLKGVDSTLKIQPAELGDSAVYLCASSLSWTGLGETQYFGPGTRLLVL.

This clone came up once. The chain links TRBV27 to TRBJ2-7; weak D call: TRBD1 (5 bases). Germline assignment: CDR1 MNHEY and CDR2 SMNVEV (reference sequence). The CDR3 length is 16 residues. Trimming took off 5 bases at V and 3 bases at J, with 20 bases between the two ends. The CDR3 spells CASSLAGRVGIYEQYF. The CDR3 bases are TGTGCCAGCAGTCTCGCCGGCAGGGTAGGAATCTACGAGCAGTACTTC.

This chain's CDR3 is CASSPPGGPNEKLFF. Here the CDR3 DNA reads TGTGCCAGCAGCCCCCCCGGGGGGCCAAATGAAAAACTGTTTTTT. The chain recombines TRBV11-2 with TRBJ1-4; possible D gene TRBD1, 6 bases. CDR1 is SGHAT and CDR2 is FQNNGV in the germline V gene. Trimming left V 5 bases short and J 5 bases short, with 15 bases between. This CDR3 region has 15 residues.

The rearrangement joins TRBV19 to TRBJ2-5, with 8 bases that match TRBD1. The V gene end was trimmed by 6 bases and the J gene end by 3 bases; junction bases not matched to a gene: 6. This CDR3 is built from 14 residues. CDR1 is LNHDA, CDR2 SQIVND, per germline (reference sequence). DNA for the CDR3: TGTGCCAGTAGGCGCAGGGGGCGGGAAGAGACCCAGTACTTC. This codes for CASRRRGREETQYF.

The chain has TRBV15 and TRBJ2-1; 12 bases align to TRBD2. The CDR3 sequence is 17 residues long. Losses at the gene ends were 0 bases for V and 7 bases for J; bases not matched to a gene: 7. Germline assignment: CDR1 LNHNV and CDR2 YYDKDF (reference sequence). The DNA of the CDR3 is TGTGCCACCAGCAGAGAGGGAACAGGACTAGCGGGAAATGAGCAGTTCTTC. Translation gives CATSREGTGLAGNEQFF.

This clone was counted a single time. The rearrangement uses TRBV19 and TRBJ2-3; 8 positions match TRBD2. Germline V gene data show CDR1 as LNHDA and CDR2 as SQIVND (reference sequence). J gave up 0 bases and V 6 bases, and 8 bases lay outside the gene matches. The CDR3 covers 16 residues. The CDR3 nucleotides are TGTGCCAGTAGGCCCGGGACTAGTCCTAGCACAGATACGCAGTATTTT. This gives the protein CASRPGTSPSTDTQYF.

This chain joins TRBV29-1 and TRBJ2-7; tentative D call: TRBD2 (5 bases). CDR3 length equals 14 residues. Germline V CDR1 and CDR2: SQVTM, ANQGSEA. The germline V and J ends were trimmed by 6 bases and 0 bases, with 15 bases remaining between them. The CDR3 DNA follows: TGCAGCGTCCTAGTGGACTTGAGCTCCTACGAGCAGTACTTC. Its translation: CSVLVDLSSYEQYF.

V is TRBV4-1 and J is TRBJ1-2; TRBD1 matches 7 bases. Germline trimming cut 2 bases from V and 3 bases from J; bases unmatched to any gene: 12. CDR1 and CDR2 from the germline V gene are MGHRA and YSYEKL. This CDR3 contains 17 residues. In DNA, the CDR3 is TGCGCCAGCAGCCAAAGCGCCCGGGACAGAAAGTACTATGGCTACACCTTC. As protein: CASSQSARDRKYYGYTF.

This clone was recorded only once. The chain recombines TRBV15 with TRBJ2-1, with TRBD1 identical over 8 bases. The CDR3 totals 14 residues. V was clipped by 1 base and J by 6 bases; unmatched bases: 2. The V gene's germline CDR1 is LNHNV and CDR2 YYDKDF (reference sequence). CDR3 loop: CATSRGTGPNEQFF. CDR3 nucleotides: TGTGCCACCAGCAGAGGGACAGGGCCCAATGAGCAGTTCTTC.

The genes are TRBV9 and TRBJ2-3; 7 bases match TRBD1. CDR1 and CDR2 from the germline V gene are SGDLS and YYNGEE. The CDR3 is 16 residues long. After removal of 3 bases from V and 4 bases from J, the junction contained 11 bases not matched to a gene. The CDR3 region is CASSDLRDRVADTQYF. For the CDR3, the DNA is TGTGCCAGCAGCGACTTAAGAGACAGGGTCGCAGATACGCAGTATTTT.

This clone was detected a few times. This chain links TRBV6-5 with TRBJ2-7; D not certain. Germline-derived CDR1 and CDR2 are MNHEY and SVGAGI. Trimming took 11 bases from V and 3 from J, leaving 11 bases between them. The CDR3 has 11 residues. The CDR3 sequence: CAGIIYYEQYF. The CDR3 DNA is TGTGCCGGCATAATATACTACGAGCAGTACTTC.

The J gene is TRBJ1-2, the V gene TRBV7-2, with D perhaps matching TRBD1 (5 bases). V was clipped by 6 bases and J by 4 bases, with 12 bases between them. Germline V gene lookup returns CDR1 SGHTA and CDR2 FQGNSA. The CDR3 loop spans 13 amino acids. The CDR3: CASSHIRVYGYTF. CDR3 coding DNA: TGTGCCAGCAGTCATATCAGGGTCTATGGCTACACCTTC.

The chain combines TRBV4-3 with TRBJ2-3; tentatively, D is TRBD2 (7 bases). This CDR3 is 15 amino acids long. Trimming shortened V by 0 bases and J by 5 bases, and 12 bases separated the two germline ends. Germline assignment: CDR1 LGHNA and CDR2 YSLEER. The DNA of the CDR3 is TGCGCCAGCAGCCAAGATGGCGGGGGCGAAGATACGCAGTATTTT. Amino acids: CASSQDGGGEDTQYF.

This sequence joins TRBV2 and TRBJ1-1; D remains unclear. The V gene lost 2 bases and the J gene lost 0 bases, with 10 bases spanning the gap. The CDR3 contains 15 residues. Germline values: CDR1 SNHLY, CDR2 FYNNEI. DNA for the CDR3: TGTGCCAGCAGTGAATTGGCCACCTTGAACACTGAAGCTTTCTTT. Protein product: CASSELATLNTEAFF.

As to this clone: The sample has other DNA sequences that encode this CDR3 too. The chain has TRBV19 and TRBJ2-7; 8 bases fit TRBD1. Germline V CDR1 and CDR2: LNHDA, SQIVND (reference sequence). The CDR3 loop spans 15 amino acids. V lost 5 bases and J lost 0; bases outside the gene matches: 6. The CDR3 region is CASSPRTGLSYEQYF. The CDR3 DNA sequence: TGTGCCAGTAGTCCCCGGACAGGGCTCTCCTACGAGCAGTACTTC. The whole variable domain, filled in from reference TRBV19 and TRBJ2-7, reads DGGITQSPKYLFRKEGQNVTLSCEQNLNHDAMYWYRQDPGQGLRLIYYSQIVNDFQKGDIAEGYSVSREKKESFPLTVTSAQKNPTAFYLCASSPRTGLSYEQYFGPGTRLTVT.

The chain links TRBV5-4 to TRBJ2-1; 12 nucleotides agree with TRBD2. This CDR3 has 13 residues. The junction had 4 bases not matched to a gene; V was cut back by 5 bases and J by 10 bases. In germline, CDR1 is SGHNT, CDR2 YYREEE (reference sequence). In nucleotides, the CDR3 is TGTGCCAGCAGGGTGGGGACTAGCGGGGAGCAGTTCTTC. Translating it yields CASRVGTSGEQFF.

The genes are TRBV4-2 and TRBJ2-1, with 10 positions matching TRBD2. J gave up 0 bases and V 5 bases, and 4 bases lay outside the gene matches. The germline V gene has CDR1 LGHNA and CDR2 YNFKEQ. This CDR3 region has 16 residues. In DNA form, the CDR3 reads TGTGCCAGCAGCGGACTAGCGGCCCTCTCCTACAATGAGCAGTTCTTC. This encodes CASSGLAALSYNEQFF.

The chain links TRBV19 to TRBJ1-5; D is perhaps TRBD1 (6 bases). Deletions cut 1 base from V and 14 bases from J, with 12 bases between. Looked up from germline, CDR1 is LNHDA and CDR2 is SQIVND (reference sequence). The CDR3 is 12 amino acids. CDR3: CASSIGGGTEHF. Here the CDR3 DNA reads TGTGCCAGTAGTATAGGAGGGGGAACCGAGCATTTT.

The chain carries TRBV28 and TRBJ2-1; 8 nucleotides match TRBD2. This CDR3 has 16 amino acids. CDR1 is MDHEN and CDR2 is SYDVKM in the germline V gene. V lost 6 bases and J lost 6; bases outside the gene matches: 13. The CDR3: CASSSPGGGVSNEQFF. The CDR3 DNA is TGTGCCAGCAGCTCGCCGGGAGGGGGGGTCTCCAATGAGCAGTTCTTC.

The V and J genes are TRBV9 and TRBJ1-2, with a weak D call TRBD1 (6 bases). Germline V gene lookup returns CDR1 SGDLS and CDR2 YYNGEE. Trimming pared 4 bases from V and 4 bases from J, leaving 23 bases between. The CDR3 totals 17 residues. Here the CDR3 reads CASSTPSRGAGVYGYTF. The CDR3 DNA follows: TGTGCCAGCAGCACCCCTTCTCGGGGGGCAGGAGTCTATGGCTACACCTTC.

A single count supports this clone. The chain uses TRBV2 and TRBJ2-1; 9 bases match TRBD2. CDR3 length: 18 amino acids. The J segment lost 4 bases and the V segment lost 4 bases, leaving 14 bases of the junction unmatched. Germline CDR1 reads SNHLY; CDR2 reads FYNNEI. CDR3 amino acids: CASSGEGVLAGRYNEQFF. The CDR3 DNA reads TGTGCCAGCAGTGGAGAGGGGGTCCTAGCGGGAAGGTACAATGAGCAGTTCTTC.

The chain couples TRBV28 to TRBJ2-1, with a weak D call TRBD1 (8 bases). The CDR3 sequence is 15 residues long. Germline loops: CDR1 MDHEN, CDR2 SYDVKM. V was pared by 4 bases and J by 8 bases, with 18 bases between. The CDR3 DNA reads TGTGCCAGCAGTTCGACCTGGACAGGGAGGGATGAGCAGTTCTTC. It specifies CASSSTWTGRDEQFF.

The DNA for the CDR3 is TGTGCCAGCAGCGTGGACAGGGGGCTGGGCATTCAGTACTTC. Translated: CASSVDRGLGIQYF. This chain links TRBV5-6 with TRBJ2-4; 11 bases map to TRBD1. This CDR3 has 14 residues. J was trimmed by 9 bases and V by 4 bases; bases with no gene match: 6. Germline V gene lookup returns CDR1 SGHDT and CDR2 YYEEEE.

The rearrangement uses TRBV7-2 and TRBJ1-2; TRBD1 matches 8 bases. The junction had 10 bases not matched to a gene; V was cut back by 2 bases and J by 8 bases. CDR3 size: 15 residues. The germline V gene encodes CDR1 SGHTA and CDR2 FQGNSA. The DNA of the CDR3 is TGTGCCAGCAGCTTAACGGGCAGGGGGCGCGGAGGCTACACCTTC. Residues: CASSLTGRGRGGYTF.

This clone is a singleton in its sample. The rearrangement joins TRBV11-3 to TRBJ1-1; TRBD1 aligns across 8 bases. Unmatched junction bases numbered 3, after V lost 5 bases and J lost 4 bases. CDR1 is SGHNT, CDR2 YENEEA, per germline. The CDR3 is 13 amino acids. CDR3 residues: CASSPGQGTEAFF. In DNA, the CDR3 is TGTGCCAGCAGCCCCGGACAGGGCACTGAAGCTTTCTTT.